This TCR beta chain appears in the sequencing data of a study of regulatory T cells in long-lasting Graves disease. This clonotype was observed at least ten times. The TCR beta library used iRepertoire HTBI primers with Arm-PCR amplification of CDR3. Each CDR3 protein gets one entry after TCRdb re-called the multiplex PCR reads with MiXCR. The sample shows approximately 300,000 distinct CDR3 sequences, about 20% of them seen only once. Indicated time point: newly diagnosed GD, antithyroid drugs for less than 3 months. After RNA was extracted from PBMCs, the TCR library was made from it. The length of the CDR3 is 15 residues. Germline-derived CDR1 and CDR2 are MNHNS and SASEGT. Trimming took 0 bases from V and 5 from J, leaving 14 bases between them.

This chain links TRBV6-1 with TRBJ2-7; D uncertain. The sample was peripheral blood mononuclear cells (PBMCs), taken at new diagnosis, from a patient treated with antithyroid drugs. This TCR was sampled from a female donor with Graves disease. The chain's CDR3 is CASSEALPRIDEQYF. In nucleotides, the CDR3 is TGTGCCAGCAGTGAAGCGCTGCCCAGAATCGACGAGCAGTACTTC.